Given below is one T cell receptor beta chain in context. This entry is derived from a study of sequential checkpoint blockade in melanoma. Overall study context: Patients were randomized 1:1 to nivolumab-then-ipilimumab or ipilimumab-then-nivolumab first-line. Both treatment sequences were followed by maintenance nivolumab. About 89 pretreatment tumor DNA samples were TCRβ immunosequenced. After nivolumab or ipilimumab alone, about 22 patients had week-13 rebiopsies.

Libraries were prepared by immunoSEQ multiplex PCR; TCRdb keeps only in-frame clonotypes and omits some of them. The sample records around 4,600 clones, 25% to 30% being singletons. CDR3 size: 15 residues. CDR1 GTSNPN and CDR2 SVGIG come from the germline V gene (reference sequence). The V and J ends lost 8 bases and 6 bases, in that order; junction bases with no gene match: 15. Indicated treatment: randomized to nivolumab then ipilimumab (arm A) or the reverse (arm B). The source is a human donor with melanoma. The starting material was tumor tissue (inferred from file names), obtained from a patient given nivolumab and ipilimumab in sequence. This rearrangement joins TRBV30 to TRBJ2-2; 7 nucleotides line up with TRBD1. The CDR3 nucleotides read TGTGCCGGGGGACAGAATTCACTCGTTCCCGGGGAGCTGTTTTTT. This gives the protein CAGGQNSLVPGELFF.